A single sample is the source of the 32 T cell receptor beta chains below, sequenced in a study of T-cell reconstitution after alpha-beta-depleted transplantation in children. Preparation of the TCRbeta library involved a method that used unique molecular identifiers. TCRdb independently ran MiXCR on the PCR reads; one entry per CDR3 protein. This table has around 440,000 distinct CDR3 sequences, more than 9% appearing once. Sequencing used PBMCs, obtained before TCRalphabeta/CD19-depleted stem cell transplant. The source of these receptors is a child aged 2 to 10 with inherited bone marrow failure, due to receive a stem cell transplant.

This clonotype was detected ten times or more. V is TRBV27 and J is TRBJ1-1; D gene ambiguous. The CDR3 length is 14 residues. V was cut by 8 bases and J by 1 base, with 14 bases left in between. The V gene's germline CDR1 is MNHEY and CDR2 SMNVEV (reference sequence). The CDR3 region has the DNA TGTGCCAGCCGCGCCGGCACCTCGAACACTGAAGCTTTCTTT. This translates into CASRAGTSNTEAFF.

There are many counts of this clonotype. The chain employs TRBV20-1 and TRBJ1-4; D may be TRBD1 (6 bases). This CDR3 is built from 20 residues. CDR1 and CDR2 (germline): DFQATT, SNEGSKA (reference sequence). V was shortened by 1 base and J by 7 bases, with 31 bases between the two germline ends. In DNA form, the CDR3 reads TGCAGTGCTAGAGTCCCCCCTCCGGGACACTTAAGTTCGGGGGGTGAAAAACTGTTTTTT. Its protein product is CSARVPPPGHLSSGGEKLFF.

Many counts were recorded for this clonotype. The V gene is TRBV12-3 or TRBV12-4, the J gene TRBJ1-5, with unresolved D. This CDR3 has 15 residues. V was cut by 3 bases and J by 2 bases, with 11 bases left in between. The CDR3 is CASSFLGGGNQPQHF. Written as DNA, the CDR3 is TGTGCCAGCAGTTTCCTCGGTGGGGGCAATCAGCCCCAGCATTTT.

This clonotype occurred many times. CDR3 loop: CASSLLDSDEQYF. Here the CDR3 DNA reads TGTGCCAGCAGTTTACTGGATTCCGACGAGCAGTACTTC. This rearrangement joins TRBV27 to TRBJ2-7; D is unresolved. The germline CDR1 and CDR2 sequences are MNHEY and SMNVEV (reference sequence). The germline V and J ends were trimmed by 2 bases and 5 bases, with 10 bases remaining between them. The CDR3 covers 13 residues.

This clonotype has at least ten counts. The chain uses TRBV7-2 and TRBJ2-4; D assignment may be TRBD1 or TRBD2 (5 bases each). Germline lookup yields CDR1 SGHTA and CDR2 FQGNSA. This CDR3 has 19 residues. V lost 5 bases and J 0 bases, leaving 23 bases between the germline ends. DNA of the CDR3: TGTGCCAGCAGCCGAGGGCCAGGGCCCTACCCCTTAGCCAAAAACATTCAGTACTTC. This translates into CASSRGPGPYPLAKNIQYF.

The DNA for the CDR3 is TGTGCCAGCAGCTTAAGGAGCGCCGGAGCGAACACCGGGGAGCTGTTTTTT. Amino acids: CASSLRSAGANTGELFF. The rearrangement links TRBV7-9 to TRBJ2-2; D unresolved. Germline-derived CDR1 and CDR2 are SEHNR and FQNEAQ (reference sequence). The CDR3 has 17 amino acids. Deletions cut 2 bases from V and 0 bases from J, with 13 bases between.

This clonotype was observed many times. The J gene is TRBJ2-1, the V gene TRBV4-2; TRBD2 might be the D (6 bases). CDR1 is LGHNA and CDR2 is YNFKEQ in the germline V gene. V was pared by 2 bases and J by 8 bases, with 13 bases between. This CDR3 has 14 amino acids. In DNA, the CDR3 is TGTGCCAGCAGCCAACCACTAGCTTCCCATGAGCAGTTCTTC. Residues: CASSQPLASHEQFF.

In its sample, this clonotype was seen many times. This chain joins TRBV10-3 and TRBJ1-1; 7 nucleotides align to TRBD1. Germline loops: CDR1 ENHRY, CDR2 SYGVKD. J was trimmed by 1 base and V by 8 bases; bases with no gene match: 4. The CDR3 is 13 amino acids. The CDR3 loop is CAIVDRPNTEAFF. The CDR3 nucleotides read TGTGCCATCGTGGACAGGCCGAACACTGAAGCTTTCTTT.

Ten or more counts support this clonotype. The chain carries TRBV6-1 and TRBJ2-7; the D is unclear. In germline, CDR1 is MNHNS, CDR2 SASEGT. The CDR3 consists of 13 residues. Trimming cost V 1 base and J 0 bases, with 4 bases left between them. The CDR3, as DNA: TGTGCCAGCAGTGAAGGCAGCTCCTACGAGCAGTACTTC. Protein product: CASSEGSSYEQYF.

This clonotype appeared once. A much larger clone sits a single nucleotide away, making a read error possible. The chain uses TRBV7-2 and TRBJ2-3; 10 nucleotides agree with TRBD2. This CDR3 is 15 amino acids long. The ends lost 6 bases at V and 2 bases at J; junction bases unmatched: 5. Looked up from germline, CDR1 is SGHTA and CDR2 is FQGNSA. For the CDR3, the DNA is TGTGCCAGCAGGGGACTAGCGAGCATCACAGATACGCAGTATTTT. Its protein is CASRGLASITDTQYF.

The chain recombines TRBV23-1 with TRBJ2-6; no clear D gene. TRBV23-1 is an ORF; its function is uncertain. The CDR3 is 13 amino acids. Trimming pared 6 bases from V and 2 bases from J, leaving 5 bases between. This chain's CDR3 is CASRTPGANVLTF. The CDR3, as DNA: TGCGCCAGCAGGACTCCTGGGGCCAACGTCCTGACTTTC.

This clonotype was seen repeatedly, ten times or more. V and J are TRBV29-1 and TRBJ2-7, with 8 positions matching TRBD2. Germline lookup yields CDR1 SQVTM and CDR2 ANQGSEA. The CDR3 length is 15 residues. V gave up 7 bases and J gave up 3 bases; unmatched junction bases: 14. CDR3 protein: CSALGRREVVYEQYF. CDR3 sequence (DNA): TGCAGCGCCTTGGGCAGGCGGGAGGTAGTCTACGAGCAGTACTTC.

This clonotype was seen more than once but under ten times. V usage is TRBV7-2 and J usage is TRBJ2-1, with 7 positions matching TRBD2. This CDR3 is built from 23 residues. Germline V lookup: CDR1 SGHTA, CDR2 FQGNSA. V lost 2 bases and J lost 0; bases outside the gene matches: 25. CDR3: CASSLSPREVRLVGGSSYNEQFF. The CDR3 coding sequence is TGTGCCAGCAGCTTATCCCCCCGTGAGGTTAGATTGGTAGGCGGGAGCTCCTACAATGAGCAGTTCTTC.

CDR3 sequence (DNA): TGTGCCAGCAGACAGGACCGGGACAGCTTCTTTTTCTCTGGAAACACCATATATTTT. Translation: CASRQDRDSFFFSGNTIYF. The chain is built from TRBV11-2 and TRBJ1-3; 7 bases fit TRBD1. The CDR3 has 19 amino acids. The J segment lost 0 bases and the V segment lost 6 bases, leaving 17 bases of the junction unmatched. From germline, CDR1 is SGHAT and CDR2 FQNNGV.

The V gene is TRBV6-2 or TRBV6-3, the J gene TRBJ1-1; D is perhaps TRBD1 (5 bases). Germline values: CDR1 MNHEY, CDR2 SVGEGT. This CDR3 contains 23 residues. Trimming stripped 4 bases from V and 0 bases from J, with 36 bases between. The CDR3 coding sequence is TGTGCCAGCAGTTCCTTGTGGGGGGGGGGTTCCGAGCGGATATCTTTCGTGAACACTGAAGCTTTCTTT. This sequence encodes CASSSLWGGGSERISFVNTEAFF.

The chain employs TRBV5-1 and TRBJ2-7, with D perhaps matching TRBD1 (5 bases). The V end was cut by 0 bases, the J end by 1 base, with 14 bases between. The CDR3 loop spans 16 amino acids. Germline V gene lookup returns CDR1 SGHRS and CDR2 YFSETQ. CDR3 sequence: CASSLVVTDQSYEQYF. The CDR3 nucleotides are TGCGCCAGCAGCTTGGTGGTGACAGATCAATCCTACGAGCAGTACTTC.

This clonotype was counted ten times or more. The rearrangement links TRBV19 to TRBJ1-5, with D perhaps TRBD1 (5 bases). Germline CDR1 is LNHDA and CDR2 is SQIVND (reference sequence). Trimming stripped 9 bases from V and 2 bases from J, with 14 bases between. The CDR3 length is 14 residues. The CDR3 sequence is CASLRGGGNQPQHF. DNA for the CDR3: TGTGCCAGCCTCCGGGGGGGTGGCAATCAGCCCCAGCATTTT.

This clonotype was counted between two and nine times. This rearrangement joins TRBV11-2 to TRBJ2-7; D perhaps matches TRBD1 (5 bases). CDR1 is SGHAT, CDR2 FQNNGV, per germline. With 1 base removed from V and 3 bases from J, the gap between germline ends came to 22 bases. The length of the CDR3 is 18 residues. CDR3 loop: CASSLVGLGNTYFYEQYF. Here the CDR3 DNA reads TGTGCCAGCAGCTTAGTGGGGCTAGGCAATACATACTTCTACGAGCAGTACTTC.

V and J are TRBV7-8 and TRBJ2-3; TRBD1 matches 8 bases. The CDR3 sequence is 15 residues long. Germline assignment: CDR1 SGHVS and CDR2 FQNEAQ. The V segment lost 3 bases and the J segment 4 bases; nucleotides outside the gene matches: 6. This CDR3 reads CASSFTQGDADTQYF. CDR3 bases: TGTGCCAGCAGCTTTACACAGGGGGACGCAGATACGCAGTATTTT. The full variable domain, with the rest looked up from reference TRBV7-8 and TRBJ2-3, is GAGVSQSPRYKVAKRGQDVALRCDPISGHVSLFWYQQALGQGPEFLTYFQNEAQLDKSGLPSDRFFAERPEGSVSTLKIQRTQQEDSAVYLCASSFTQGDADTQYFGPGTRLTVL.

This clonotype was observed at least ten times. The DNA of the CDR3 is TGTGCCAGCTCAGTAACGGGACTAGCGGGAGCCTACGAGCAGTACTTC. Residues: CASSVTGLAGAYEQYF. The genes are TRBV18 and TRBJ2-7; 14 bases align to TRBD2. The CDR3 extends over 16 amino acids. The V and J ends lost 5 bases and 2 bases, in that order; junction bases with no gene match: 5. Germline CDR1 KGHSH, CDR2 LQKENI.

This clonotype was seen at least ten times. The CDR3 nucleotides are TGTGCCACCAGCAGAGATCCTCGGGACTGGGGGAACACTGAAGCTTTCTTT. This encodes CATSRDPRDWGNTEAFF. The rearrangement uses TRBV15 and TRBJ1-1, with a tentative D call TRBD1 (5 bases). Germline lookup yields CDR1 LNHNV and CDR2 YYDKDF (reference sequence). The ends were cut back, 0 bases at V and 1 base at J, with 15 bases in the middle. The CDR3 spans 17 residues.

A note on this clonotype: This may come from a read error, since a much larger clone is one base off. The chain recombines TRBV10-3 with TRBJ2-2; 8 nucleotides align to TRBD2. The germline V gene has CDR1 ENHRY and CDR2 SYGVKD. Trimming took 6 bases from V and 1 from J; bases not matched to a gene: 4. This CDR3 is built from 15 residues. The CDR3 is CAIRSAGVNTGELFF. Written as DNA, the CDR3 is TGTGCCATCAGATCAGCGGGAGTGAACACCGGGGAGCTGTTTTTT.

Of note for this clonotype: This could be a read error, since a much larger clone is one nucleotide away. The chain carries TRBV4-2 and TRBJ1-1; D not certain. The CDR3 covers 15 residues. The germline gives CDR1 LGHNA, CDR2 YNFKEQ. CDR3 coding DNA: TGTGCCCGCAGCCTCCCGCCAGCCATGAACACTGAAGCTTTCTTT. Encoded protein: CARSLPPAMNTEAFF.

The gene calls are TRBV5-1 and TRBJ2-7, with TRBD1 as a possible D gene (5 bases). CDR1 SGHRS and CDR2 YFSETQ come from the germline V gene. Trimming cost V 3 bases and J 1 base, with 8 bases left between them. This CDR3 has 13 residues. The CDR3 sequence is CASSWRQSYEQYF. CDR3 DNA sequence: TGCGCCAGCAGCTGGCGACAGTCCTACGAGCAGTACTTC.

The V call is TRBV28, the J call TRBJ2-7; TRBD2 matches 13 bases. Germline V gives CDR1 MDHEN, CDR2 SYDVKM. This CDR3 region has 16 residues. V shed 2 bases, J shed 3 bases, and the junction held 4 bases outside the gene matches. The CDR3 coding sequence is TGTGCCAGCAGTTTAGCTACTAGCGGGAGGGTCTACGAGCAGTACTTC. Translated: CASSLATSGRVYEQYF.

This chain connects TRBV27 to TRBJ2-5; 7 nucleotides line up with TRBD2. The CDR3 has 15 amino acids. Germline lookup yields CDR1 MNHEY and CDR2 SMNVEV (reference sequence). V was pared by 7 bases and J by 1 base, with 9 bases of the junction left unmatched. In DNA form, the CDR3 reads TGTGCCAGCACACCGCTAGCGGAGCTCCAAGAGACCCAGTACTTC. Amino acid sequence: CASTPLAELQETQYF.

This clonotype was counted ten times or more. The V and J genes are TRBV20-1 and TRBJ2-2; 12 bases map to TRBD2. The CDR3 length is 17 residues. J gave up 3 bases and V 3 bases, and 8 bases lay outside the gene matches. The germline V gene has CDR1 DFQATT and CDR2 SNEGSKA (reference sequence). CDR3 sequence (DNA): TGCAGTGCTAGTAGCTCGACTAGCGGGAGTTACACCGGGGAGCTGTTTTTT. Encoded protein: CSASSSTSGSYTGELFF.

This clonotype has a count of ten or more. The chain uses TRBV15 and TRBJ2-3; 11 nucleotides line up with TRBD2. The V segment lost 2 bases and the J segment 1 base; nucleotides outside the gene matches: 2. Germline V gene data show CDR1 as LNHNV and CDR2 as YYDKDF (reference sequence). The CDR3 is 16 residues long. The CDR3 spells CATSRKLAGGTDTQYF. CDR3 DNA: TGTGCCACCAGCAGAAAACTAGCGGGAGGCACAGATACGCAGTATTTT.

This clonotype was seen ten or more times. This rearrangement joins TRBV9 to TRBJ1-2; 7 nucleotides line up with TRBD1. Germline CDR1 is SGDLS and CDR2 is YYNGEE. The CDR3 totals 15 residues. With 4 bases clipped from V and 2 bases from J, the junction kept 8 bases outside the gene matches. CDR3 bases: TGTGCCAGCAGCCCAGAGACAGGGACCAACTATGGCTACACCTTC. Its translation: CASSPETGTNYGYTF.

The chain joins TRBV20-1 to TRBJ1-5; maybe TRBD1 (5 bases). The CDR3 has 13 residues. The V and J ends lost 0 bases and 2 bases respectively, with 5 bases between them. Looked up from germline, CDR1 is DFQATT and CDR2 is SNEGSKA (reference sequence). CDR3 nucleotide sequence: TGCAGTGCTAGAGAGACAGGCAATCAGCCCCAGCATTTT. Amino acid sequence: CSARETGNQPQHF.

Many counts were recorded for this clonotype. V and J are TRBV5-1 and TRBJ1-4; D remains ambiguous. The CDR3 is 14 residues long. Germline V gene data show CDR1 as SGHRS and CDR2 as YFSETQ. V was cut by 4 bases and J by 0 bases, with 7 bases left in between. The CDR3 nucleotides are TGCGCCAGCAGCCCCCTATCAACTAATGAAAAACTGTTTTTT. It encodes CASSPLSTNEKLFF.

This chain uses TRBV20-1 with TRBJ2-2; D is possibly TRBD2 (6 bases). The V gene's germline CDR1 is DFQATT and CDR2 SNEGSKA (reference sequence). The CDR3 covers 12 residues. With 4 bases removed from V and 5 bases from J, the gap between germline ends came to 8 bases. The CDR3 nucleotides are TGCAGTGCTAATCTAGCGACCGGGGAGCTGTTTTTT. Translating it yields CSANLATGELFF.